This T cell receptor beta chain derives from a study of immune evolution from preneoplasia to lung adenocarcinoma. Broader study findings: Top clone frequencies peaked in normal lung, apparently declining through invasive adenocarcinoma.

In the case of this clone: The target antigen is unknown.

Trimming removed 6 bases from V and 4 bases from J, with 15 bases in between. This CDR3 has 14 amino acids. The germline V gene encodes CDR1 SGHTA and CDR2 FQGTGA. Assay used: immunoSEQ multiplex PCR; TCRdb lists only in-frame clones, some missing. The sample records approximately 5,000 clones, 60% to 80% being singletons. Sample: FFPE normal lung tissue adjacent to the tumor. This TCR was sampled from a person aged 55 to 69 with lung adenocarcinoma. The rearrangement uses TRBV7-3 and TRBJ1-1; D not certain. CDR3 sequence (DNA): TGTGCCAGCAGTACGTCTCAGGCGGGCACTGAAGCTTTCTTT. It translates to CASSTSQAGTEAFF.